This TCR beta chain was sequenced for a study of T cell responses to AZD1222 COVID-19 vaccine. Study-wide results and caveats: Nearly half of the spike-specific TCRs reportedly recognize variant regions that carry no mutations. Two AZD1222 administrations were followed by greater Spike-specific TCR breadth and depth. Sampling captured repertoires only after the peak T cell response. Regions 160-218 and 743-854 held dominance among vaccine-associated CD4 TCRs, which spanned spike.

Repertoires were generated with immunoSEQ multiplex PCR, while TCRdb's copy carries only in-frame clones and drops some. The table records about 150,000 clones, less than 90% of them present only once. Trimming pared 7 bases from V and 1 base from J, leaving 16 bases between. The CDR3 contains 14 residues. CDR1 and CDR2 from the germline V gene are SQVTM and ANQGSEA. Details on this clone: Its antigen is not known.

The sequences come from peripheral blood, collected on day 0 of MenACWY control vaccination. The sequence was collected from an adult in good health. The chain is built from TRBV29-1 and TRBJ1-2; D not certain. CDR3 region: CSALTAGNNYGYTF. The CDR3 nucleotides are TGCAGCGCCCTGACGGCCGGAAATAACTATGGCTACACCTTC. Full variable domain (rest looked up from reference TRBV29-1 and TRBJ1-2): SAVISQKPSRDICQRGTSLTIQCQVDSQVTMMFWYRQQPGQSLTLIATANQGSEATYESGFVIDKFPISRPNLTFSTLTVSNMSPEDSSIYLCSALTAGNNYGYTFGSGTRLTVV.